The sequence of this T cell receptor (beta chain) was determined in a study of T cells in Graves' hyperthyroidism and ophthalmopathy. V was clipped by 5 bases and J by 0 bases, with 5 bases between them. This CDR3 has 13 amino acids. Patients were aged 18 to 65, had disease duration under 2 months, and had newly diagnosed hyperthyroidism. Exclusion criteria comprised uncontrolled infection, other autoimmune disease, pregnancy or lactation. Diagnostic decisions used clinical symptoms, serum thyroxine and TRAb, thyroid ultrasound and orbital computed tomography. This clonotype was detected many times. RNA transcripts gave rise to amplified TCR beta CDR3 regions. During a first-round RT-PCR of the TCR CDR3, the HTBI primer set was used. TCRdb reprocessed the multiplex PCR reads with MiXCR, giving one entry per CDR3 protein. Of about 550,000 distinct CDR3 sequences in the sample, around 20% were seen once.

The V and J genes are TRBV12-3 or TRBV12-4 and TRBJ1-5; D not resolved. The clonotype comes from a man between 18 and 29 years old with Graves' hyperthyroidism. The sample was blood. The CDR3 DNA sequence: TGTGCCAGCAGTAGGCTTAGCAATCAGCCCCAGCATTTT. It specifies CASSRLSNQPQHF.